This TCR beta chain was documented in a study of blood T cell repertoires in COVID-19. The CDR3 spans 12 residues. J gave up 12 bases and V 5 bases, and 7 bases lay outside the gene matches. Germline-derived CDR1 and CDR2 are SNHLY and FYNNEI. Here immunoSEQ multiplex PCR was the method, and the copy in TCRdb shows in-frame clones only, minus some. The sample lists approximately 170,000 clones; 86% were seen once. This rearrangement joins TRBV2 to TRBJ1-2; 9 bases align to TRBD1. Sequencing was done on a sample of peripheral blood. This clonotype was sampled from an elderly woman in a cohort sampled during active or convalescent COVID-19. CDR3 in amino acids: CASSRQQGANTF. DNA for the CDR3: TGTGCCAGCAGTCGACAACAGGGGGCGAACACCTTC.